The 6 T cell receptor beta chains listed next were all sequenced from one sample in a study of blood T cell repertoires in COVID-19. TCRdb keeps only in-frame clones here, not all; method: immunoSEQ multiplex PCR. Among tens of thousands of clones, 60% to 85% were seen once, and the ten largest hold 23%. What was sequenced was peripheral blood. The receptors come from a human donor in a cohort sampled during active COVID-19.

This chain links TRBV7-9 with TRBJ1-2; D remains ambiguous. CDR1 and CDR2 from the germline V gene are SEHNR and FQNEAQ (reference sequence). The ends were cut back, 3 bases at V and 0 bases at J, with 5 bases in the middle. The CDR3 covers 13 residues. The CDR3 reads CASSLDSNYGYTF. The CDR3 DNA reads TGTGCCAGCAGCTTGGACTCTAACTATGGCTACACCTTC.

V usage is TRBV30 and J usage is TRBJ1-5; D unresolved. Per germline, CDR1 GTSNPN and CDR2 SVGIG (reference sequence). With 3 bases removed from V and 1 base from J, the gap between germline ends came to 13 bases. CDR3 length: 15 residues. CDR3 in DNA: TGTGCCTGGAGCGAAGGATCGGGAAGCAATCAGCCCCAGCATTTT. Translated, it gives CAWSEGSGSNQPQHF.

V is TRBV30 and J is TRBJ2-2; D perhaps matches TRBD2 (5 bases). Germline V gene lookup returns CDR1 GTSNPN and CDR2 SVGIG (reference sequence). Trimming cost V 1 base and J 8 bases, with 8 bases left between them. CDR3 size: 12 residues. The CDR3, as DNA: TGTGCCTGGAGTGAAGCGGAAGGGGAGCTGTTTTTT. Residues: CAWSEAEGELFF. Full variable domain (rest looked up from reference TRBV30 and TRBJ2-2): SQTIHQWPATLVQPVGSPLSLECTVEGTSNPNLYWYRQAAGRGLQLLFYSVGIGQISSEVPQNLSASRPQDRQFILSSKKLLLSDSGFYLCAWSEAEGELFFGEGSRLTVL.

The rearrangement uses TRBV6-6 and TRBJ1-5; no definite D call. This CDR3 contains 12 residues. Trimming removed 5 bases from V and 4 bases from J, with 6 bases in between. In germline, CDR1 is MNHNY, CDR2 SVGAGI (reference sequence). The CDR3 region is CASSRLNQPQHF. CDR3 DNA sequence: TGTGCCAGCAGTCGCCTAAATCAGCCCCAGCATTTT.

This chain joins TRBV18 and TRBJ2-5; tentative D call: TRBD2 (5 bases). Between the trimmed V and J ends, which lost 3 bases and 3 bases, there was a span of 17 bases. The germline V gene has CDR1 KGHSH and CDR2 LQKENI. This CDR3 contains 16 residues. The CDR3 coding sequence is TGTGCCAGCTCACCCTCACAGAGACTACAAAAAGAGACCCAGTACTTC. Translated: CASSPSQRLQKETQYF.

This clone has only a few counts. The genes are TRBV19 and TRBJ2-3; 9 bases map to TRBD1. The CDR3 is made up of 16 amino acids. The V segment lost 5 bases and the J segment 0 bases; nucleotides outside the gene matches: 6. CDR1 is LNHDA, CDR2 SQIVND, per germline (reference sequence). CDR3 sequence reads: CASSPDRGASTDTQYF. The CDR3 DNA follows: TGTGCCAGTAGTCCGGACAGGGGTGCTAGCACAGATACGCAGTATTTT.